This is a list of T cell receptor beta chains from one sample in a study of early T cells in non-severe SARS-CoV-2 infection. TCRdb fed the 5' RACE reads into MiXCR, producing one record per CDR3 protein. This table has 65,000 to 75,000 distinct CDR3 sequences, more than 3.5% appearing once. The sequencing used whole blood, collected at baseline. The source is an adult who was a healthcare worker with PCR-confirmed SARS-CoV-2 infection or an uninfected control (not recorded which). The donor label of this sample is uncertain. Both conserved end residues are part of each CDR3. D genes are given only for firm matches. The size entry is marked missing in some rows and otherwise reads once, few, many or a size class.

clone_size	v_call	d_call	j_call	cdr3_aa
many	TRBV27	TRBD2	TRBJ2-7	CASSSPQRGGRYEQYF
many	TRBV12-3/TRBV12-4	NA	TRBJ1-2	CASSLVDKGYGYTF
many	TRBV6-6	NA	TRBJ2-1	CASSYGFSEQFF
many	TRBV11-2	TRBD2	TRBJ2-1	CASSRSWTSGGSEQFF
NA	TRBV4-2	TRBD1	TRBJ2-7	CASSQGGQVAYEQYF
few	TRBV3-1	TRBD1	TRBJ2-7	CARGTGYNEQYF
many	TRBV11-2	TRBD2	TRBJ2-5	CASSPQGLAEETQYF
few	TRBV3-1	NA	TRBJ2-2	CASSKRGAGELFF
many	TRBV18	NA	TRBJ2-3	CASSPPGDEGTDTQYF
few	TRBV11-2	TRBD1	TRBJ2-1	CASSLNGQGNEQFF
many	TRBV30	NA	TRBJ1-2	CAWSDPPKQGNGYTF
NA	TRBV12-3/TRBV12-4	NA	TRBJ2-1	CPSRLGPTGVYNEQFF
NA	TRBV4-2	NA	TRBJ1-1	CASSQDTRRMNTEAFF
few	TRBV11-2	TRBD2	TRBJ2-3	CASSSRLAASTDTQYF
few	TRBV4-3	NA	TRBJ2-2	CASSQEGAGPYTGELFF
many	TRBV18	NA	TRBJ2-2	CASSPGEKGTNTGELFF
NA	TRBV5-1	NA	TRBJ2-7	CASSLTLRRSYEQYF
NA	TRBV6-6	TRBD1	TRBJ1-1	CASSWGQMNTEAFF
few	TRBV12-3/TRBV12-4	NA	TRBJ1-1	CASTRQQTEAFF
many	TRBV11-2	NA	TRBJ2-5	CASSLNSIETQYF
NA	TRBV5-1	NA	TRBJ1-4	CASSFRAANEKLFF
many	TRBV20-1	NA	TRBJ2-7	CSVGQTEQYF
few	TRBV3-1	TRBD2	TRBJ2-2	CASSRLAGGNTGELFF
NA	TRBV7-3	TRBD1	TRBJ2-1	CASSHGTVNEQFF
many	TRBV3-1	NA	TRBJ1-2	CASSQEAGYYGYTF
NA	TRBV20-1	NA	TRBJ2-7	CSARSTGDLLYEQYF
many	TRBV7-2	NA	TRBJ2-4	CASSLDRNIQYF
many	TRBV6-5	NA	TRBJ1-4	CASSYTGTVNNEKLFF
NA	TRBV2	NA	TRBJ1-1	CASTGGPLPNTEAFF
NA	TRBV6-4	TRBD2	TRBJ2-3	CASSVLAGGPDTQYF
NA	TRBV7-2	TRBD2	TRBJ2-5	CASSLGLAGVGQETQYF
many	TRBV23-1	NA	TRBJ1-5	CASSQPFQGRSNQPQHF
many	TRBV5-6	NA	TRBJ2-2	CASSLDPAGELFF
NA	TRBV19	TRBD2	TRBJ2-3	CASSSPAGGATADTQYF
NA	TRBV7-2	NA	TRBJ2-1	CASSFLDGTYNEQFF
many	TRBV20-1	TRBD2	TRBJ2-7	CSARQSGGPGEQYF
many	TRBV7-6	NA	TRBJ2-2	CASKQNTAGNTGELFF
few	TRBV11-2	NA	TRBJ1-1	CASSFMADQNTEAFF
many	TRBV12-3/TRBV12-4	NA	TRBJ2-1	CASTEGTNNEQFF
few	TRBV3-1	NA	TRBJ1-1	CASSQGAANTEAFF
many	TRBV29-1	NA	TRBJ1-1	CSVLLWWGTDTEAFF
many	TRBV29-1	TRBD1	TRBJ1-2	CSVETGGDGYTF
few	TRBV7-8	NA	TRBJ2-3	CASSLTGPTDTQYF
many	TRBV10-1	NA	TRBJ2-7	CASSPGRNEQYF
NA	TRBV11-2	NA	TRBJ2-7	CASSLPPDEQYF
few	TRBV4-1	NA	TRBJ1-1	CASSQDQGLNTEAFF
many	TRBV7-2	TRBD2	TRBJ2-5	CASSLMGHLSGGPQETQYF
NA	TRBV7-3	NA	TRBJ2-2	CASSLEHRTAGELFF
many	TRBV5-1	TRBD1	TRBJ1-2	CASSRGQGNSYGYTF
few	TRBV19	TRBD1	TRBJ2-5	CASSPGTGVQETQYF
many	TRBV4-3	NA	TRBJ1-2	CASSERGQGYGYTF
few	TRBV28	TRBD1	TRBJ1-4	CASSLGTGGEKLFF
NA	TRBV2	NA	TRBJ1-6	CASSEALLGLSDSPLHF
few	TRBV7-9	NA	TRBJ2-3	CASSLTLGSTDTQYF
NA	TRBV5-1	TRBD1	TRBJ1-1	CASSLEGAIEAFF
NA	TRBV19	NA	TRBJ1-2	CASSIPTTGRGYTF
many	TRBV5-4	NA	TRBJ1-5	CASSPDPTSNQPQHF